The 12 T cell receptor beta chains below come from one sample, sequenced in a study of human T cells and chemical hapten exposure (dated by TCRdb to 2020 to 2023). The library was made by RACE. The sequencer was a NextSeq 500. TCRdb reanalyzed the raw reads on its own, using fastp at Q25 for trimming and MiXCR for clone calling, and kept in-frame beta chains. Merged by CDR3 protein, the rows form single entries marked with the most common genes and DNA. The sample data list approximately 110,000 distinct CDR3 sequences, and 9.2% of these were observed just once. The ten most abundant clones make up about 3.1% of the sample. This specimen's time point label, per the study, means: patch test 2, 6 weeks after DPC sensitization. What the treatment or condition label conveys for this sample: therapeutic diphenylcyclopropenone sensitization with weekly scalp DPC. Material: whole blood, obtained in connection with sensitization to the hapten diphenylcyclopropenone (DPC). The receptors were sampled from a woman in her thirties or forties with alopecia areata. Some clones in this sample may be carry-over from other donors' samples.

This clonotype came up many times. This chain uses TRBV6-5 with TRBJ1-6; D is perhaps TRBD1 (5 bases). V dropped 4 bases and J dropped 9 bases, with 16 bases sitting between them. Germline CDR1 reads MNHEY; CDR2 reads SVGAGI. The CDR3 has 15 residues. The CDR3 DNA follows: TGTGCCAGCAGTTCGCCCTTGGGACGGGGTTCACCCCTCCACTTT. It is translated as CASSSPLGRGSPLHF.

This clonotype was counted a few times. This rearrangement joins TRBV29-1 to TRBJ2-1; 11 nucleotides agree with TRBD1. The CDR3 has 17 amino acids. The V gene's germline CDR1 is SQVTM and CDR2 ANQGSEA. The J segment lost 3 bases and the V segment lost 1 base, leaving 8 bases of the junction unmatched. For the CDR3, the DNA is TGCAGCGTTGAAGGAGGACAGGGGGCAGAGTACTACAATGAGCAGTTCTTC. Translating it yields CSVEGGQGAEYYNEQFF.

This clonotype turned up a few times. The chain is built from TRBV12-3 or TRBV12-4 and TRBJ2-2; a weak D match, TRBD1 (6 bases). V gave up 5 bases and J gave up 10 bases, with 11 bases separating them. The length of the CDR3 is 12 residues. The CDR3 DNA reads TGTGCCAGCAGTCCCGACAGGTCGGAGCTGTTTTTT. Translation: CASSPDRSELFF.

V usage is TRBV4-2 and J usage is TRBJ1-2; the D gene is possibly TRBD1 (5 bases). The CDR3 runs 15 residues. The V gene's germline CDR1 is LGHNA and CDR2 YNFKEQ. V was cut by 0 bases and J by 4 bases, with 12 bases left in between. The CDR3 region is CASSQEWGRVYGYTF. The CDR3 nucleotides read TGTGCCAGCAGCCAAGAATGGGGCAGGGTCTATGGCTACACCTTC.

The chain uses TRBV6-6 and TRBJ1-1; TRBD1 agrees at 10 bases. V dropped 5 bases and J dropped 3; count of bases not matched to a gene: 3. The CDR3 extends over 14 amino acids. Germline-derived CDR1 and CDR2 are MNHNY and SVGAGI (reference sequence). CDR3 in DNA: TGTGCCAGCAGTATAGGACAGGGGGACACTGAAGCTTTCTTT. It codes for CASSIGQGDTEAFF.

This clonotype was recorded only once. This may come from a read error, since a much larger clone is one base off. The chain links TRBV6-2 or TRBV6-3 to TRBJ1-2; the D is unclear. There are 15 residues in the CDR3. Germline V CDR1 and CDR2: MNHEY, SVGEGT. The CDR3 DNA sequence: TGTGCCAGCAGTTACGAAGGGATCCTAAACTATGGCTACTCCTTC. Translated: CASSYEGILNYGYSF.

This clonotype was seen at least ten times. V is TRBV11-2 and J is TRBJ2-7, with unresolved D. Germline V gene sequence: CDR1 SGHAT, CDR2 FQNNGV. Trimming shortened V by 2 bases and J by 6 bases, and 11 bases separated the two germline ends. The CDR3 length is 13 residues. CDR3 nucleotide sequence: TGTGCCAGCAGCTTACCCCTAAACTTCGAGCAGTACTTC. This codes for CASSLPLNFEQYF. The entire variable domain, with the rest obtained from reference TRBV11-2 and TRBJ2-7, is as follows: EAGVAQSPRYKIIEKRQSVAFWCNPISGHATLYWYQQILGQGPKLLIQFQNNGVVDDSQLPKDRFSAERLKGVDSTLKIQPAKLEDSAVYLCASSLPLNFEQYFGPGTRLTVT.

This clonotype was observed a handful of times. V is TRBV6-2 or TRBV6-3 and J is TRBJ1-6, with 7 bases aligning to TRBD1. The length of the CDR3 is 12 residues. Germline V lookup: CDR1 MNHEY, CDR2 SVGEGT. Trimming removed 7 bases from V and 8 bases from J; junction bases left unmatched: 2. CDR3 DNA: TGTGCCAGCAACCAGGGGGATTCACCCCTCCACTTT. It specifies CASNQGDSPLHF.

This clonotype has ten or more counts. The chain employs TRBV5-1 and TRBJ2-3; 7 bases are a match to TRBD2. V lost 0 bases to trimming and J lost 0 bases; unmatched junction nucleotides: 4. The CDR3 has 16 residues. The germline CDR1 and CDR2 sequences are SGHRS and YFSETQ. CDR3 sequence: CASSLGASGSTDTQYF. DNA of the CDR3: TGCGCCAGCAGCTTGGGGGCTAGCGGTAGCACAGATACGCAGTATTTT. The entire variable domain, with the rest obtained from reference TRBV5-1 and TRBJ2-3, is as follows: KAGVTQTPRYLIKTRGQQVTLSCSPISGHRSVSWYQQTPGQGLQFLFEYFSETQRNKGNFPGRFSGRQFSNSRSEMNVSTLELGDSALYLCASSLGASGSTDTQYFGPGTRLTVL.

The V call is TRBV5-1, the J call TRBJ2-7; no firm D call. V lost 3 bases to trimming and J lost 0 bases, with 10 bases between them. CDR1 is SGHRS and CDR2 is YFSETQ in the germline V gene. The CDR3 loop spans 14 amino acids. As DNA, the CDR3 is TGCGCCAGCAGCTCGACGGGTTACTCCTACGAGCAGTACTTC. Translated, it gives CASSSTGYSYEQYF. The variable domain in full, with the rest retrieved from reference TRBV5-1 and TRBJ2-7, is KAGVTQTPRYLIKTRGQQVTLSCSPISGHRSVSWYQQTPGQGLQFLFEYFSETQRNKGNFPGRFSGRQFSNSRSEMNVSTLELGDSALYLCASSSTGYSYEQYFGPGTRLTVT.

The V gene is TRBV29-1, the J gene TRBJ2-7; perhaps TRBD1 as D (6 bases). CDR1 and CDR2 from the germline V gene are SQVTM and ANQGSEA. V was clipped by 0 bases and J by 5 bases, with 20 bases between them. The CDR3 contains 16 residues. The DNA for the CDR3 is TGCAGCGTTGAAGATTATAAGGGAAACAGGGCGGACGAGCAGTACTTC. Translated, it gives CSVEDYKGNRADEQYF.

This clonotype was seen repeatedly, ten times or more. This sequence joins TRBV3-1 and TRBJ2-3; TRBD2 agrees at 16 bases. The CDR3 totals 18 residues. The V gene's germline CDR1 is LGHDT and CDR2 YNNKEL (reference sequence). V shed 4 bases, J shed 3 bases, and the junction held 7 bases outside the gene matches. The CDR3 spells CASSPGLAGGRRTDTQYF. For the CDR3, the DNA is TGTGCCAGCAGCCCGGGACTAGCGGGGGGGCGTCGGACAGATACGCAGTATTTT.